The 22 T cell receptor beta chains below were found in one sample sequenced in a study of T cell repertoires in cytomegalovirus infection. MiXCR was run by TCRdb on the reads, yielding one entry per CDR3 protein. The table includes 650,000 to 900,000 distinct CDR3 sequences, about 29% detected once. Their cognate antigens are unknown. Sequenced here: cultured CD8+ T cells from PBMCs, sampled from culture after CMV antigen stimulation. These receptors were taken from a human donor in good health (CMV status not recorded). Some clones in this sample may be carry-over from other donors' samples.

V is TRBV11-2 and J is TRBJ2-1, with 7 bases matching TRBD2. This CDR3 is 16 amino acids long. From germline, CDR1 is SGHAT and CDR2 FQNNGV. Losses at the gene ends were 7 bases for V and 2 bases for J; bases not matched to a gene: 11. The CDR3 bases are TGTGCCAGCACCCCGAGAGAAGGGAGGGCCTACAATGAGCAGTTCTTC. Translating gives CASTPREGRAYNEQFF.

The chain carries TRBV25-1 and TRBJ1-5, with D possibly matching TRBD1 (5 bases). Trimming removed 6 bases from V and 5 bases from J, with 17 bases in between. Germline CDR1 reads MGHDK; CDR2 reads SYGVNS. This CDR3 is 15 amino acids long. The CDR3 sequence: CASRRGQGVYQPQHF. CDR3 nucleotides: TGTGCCAGCAGAAGAGGGCAGGGAGTGTATCAGCCCCAGCATTTT.

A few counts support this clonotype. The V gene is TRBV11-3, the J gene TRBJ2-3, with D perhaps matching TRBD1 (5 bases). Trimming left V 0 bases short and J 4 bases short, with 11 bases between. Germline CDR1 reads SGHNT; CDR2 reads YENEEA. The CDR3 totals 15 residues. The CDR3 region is CASSLERFRADTQYF. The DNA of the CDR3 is TGTGCCAGCAGCTTAGAGAGGTTCAGGGCAGATACGCAGTATTTT.

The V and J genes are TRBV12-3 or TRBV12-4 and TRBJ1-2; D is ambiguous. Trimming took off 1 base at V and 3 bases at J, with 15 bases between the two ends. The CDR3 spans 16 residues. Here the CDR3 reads CASSLDEHTRDYGYTF. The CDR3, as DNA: TGTGCCAGCAGTTTAGACGAACACACGAGGGACTATGGCTACACCTTC.

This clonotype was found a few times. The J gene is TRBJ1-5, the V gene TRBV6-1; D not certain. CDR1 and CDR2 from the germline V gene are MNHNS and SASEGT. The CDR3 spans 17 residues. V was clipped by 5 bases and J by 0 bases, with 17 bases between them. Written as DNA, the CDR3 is TGTGCCAGCAGTCCTTGGTCCAGTTTATATAGCAATCAGCCCCAGCATTTT. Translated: CASSPWSSLYSNQPQHF.

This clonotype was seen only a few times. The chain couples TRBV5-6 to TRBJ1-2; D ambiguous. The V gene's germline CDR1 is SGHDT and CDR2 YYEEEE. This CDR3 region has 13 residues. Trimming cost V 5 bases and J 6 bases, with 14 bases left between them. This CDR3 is CASSPREVNGYTF. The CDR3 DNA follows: TGTGCCAGCAGTCCCCGGGAAGTCAATGGCTACACCTTC.

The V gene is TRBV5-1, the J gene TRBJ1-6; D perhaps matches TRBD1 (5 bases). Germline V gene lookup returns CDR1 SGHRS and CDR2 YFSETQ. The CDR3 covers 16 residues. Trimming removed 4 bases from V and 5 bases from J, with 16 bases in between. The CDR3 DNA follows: TGCGCCAGCAGCCCGGTTCCGGGACGAAATAATTCACCCCTCCACTTT. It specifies CASSPVPGRNNSPLHF.

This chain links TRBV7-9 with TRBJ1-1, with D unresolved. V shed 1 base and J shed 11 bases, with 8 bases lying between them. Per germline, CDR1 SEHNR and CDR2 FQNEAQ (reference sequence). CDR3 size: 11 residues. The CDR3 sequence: CASSLDRLAFF. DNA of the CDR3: TGTGCCAGCAGCTTAGATCGTCTGGCTTTCTTT.

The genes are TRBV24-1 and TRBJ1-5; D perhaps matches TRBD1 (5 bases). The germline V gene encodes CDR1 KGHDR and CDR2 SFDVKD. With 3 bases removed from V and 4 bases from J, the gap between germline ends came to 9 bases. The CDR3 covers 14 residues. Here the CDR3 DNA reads TGTGCCACCAGTGATCGGGGGGGGAATCAGCCCCAGCATTTT. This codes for CATSDRGGNQPQHF.

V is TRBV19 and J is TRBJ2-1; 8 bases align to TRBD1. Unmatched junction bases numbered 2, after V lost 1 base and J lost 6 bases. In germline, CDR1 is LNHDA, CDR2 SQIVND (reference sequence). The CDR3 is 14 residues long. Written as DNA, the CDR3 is TGTGCCAGTAGTATAGCCGGGACAGGCAATGAGCAGTTCTTC. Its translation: CASSIAGTGNEQFF. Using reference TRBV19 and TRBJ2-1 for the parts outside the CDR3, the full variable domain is DGGITQSPKYLFRKEGQNVTLSCEQNLNHDAMYWYRQDPGQGLRLIYYSQIVNDFQKGDIAEGYSVSREKKESFPLTVTSAQKNPTAFYLCASSIAGTGNEQFFGPGTRLTVL.

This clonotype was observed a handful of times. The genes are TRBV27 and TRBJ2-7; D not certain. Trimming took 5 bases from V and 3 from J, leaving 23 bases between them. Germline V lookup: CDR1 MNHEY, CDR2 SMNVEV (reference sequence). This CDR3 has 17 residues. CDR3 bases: TGTGCCAGCAGTCCCCGCCCCTCTAGATCGTATCGCTACGAGCAGTACGTC. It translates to CASSPRPSRSYRYEQYV.

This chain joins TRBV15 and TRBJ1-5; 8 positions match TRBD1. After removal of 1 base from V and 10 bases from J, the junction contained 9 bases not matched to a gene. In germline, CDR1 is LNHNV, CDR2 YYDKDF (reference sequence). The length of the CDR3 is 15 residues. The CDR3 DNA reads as TGTGCCACCAGCAGAGCTCGACAGGGGTCCAGTCCCCAGCATTTT. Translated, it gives CATSRARQGSSPQHF.

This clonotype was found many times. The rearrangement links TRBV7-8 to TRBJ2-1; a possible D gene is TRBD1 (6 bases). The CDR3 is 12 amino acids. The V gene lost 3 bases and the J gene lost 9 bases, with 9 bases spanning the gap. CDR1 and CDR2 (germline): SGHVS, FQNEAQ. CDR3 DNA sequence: TGTGCCAGCAGCTTCAGGGGTCCTGAGCAGTTCTTC. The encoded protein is CASSFRGPEQFF.

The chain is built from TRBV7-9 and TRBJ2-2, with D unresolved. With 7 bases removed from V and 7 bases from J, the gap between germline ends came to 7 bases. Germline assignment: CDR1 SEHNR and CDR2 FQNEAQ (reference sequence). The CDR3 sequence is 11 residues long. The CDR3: CASIQDGELFF. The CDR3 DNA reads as TGTGCCAGCATCCAGGACGGGGAGCTGTTTTTT.

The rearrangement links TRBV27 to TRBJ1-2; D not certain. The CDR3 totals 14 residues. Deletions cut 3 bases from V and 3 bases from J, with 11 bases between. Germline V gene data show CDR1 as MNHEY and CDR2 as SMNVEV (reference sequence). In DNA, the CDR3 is TGTGCCAGCAGTTTTTTCGTAGGAGACTATGGCTACACCTTC. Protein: CASSFFVGDYGYTF.

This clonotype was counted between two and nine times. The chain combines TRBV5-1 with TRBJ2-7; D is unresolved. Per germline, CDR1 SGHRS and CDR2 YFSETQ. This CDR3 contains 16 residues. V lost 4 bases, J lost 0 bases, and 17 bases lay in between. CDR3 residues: CASSHNSRTLSYEQYF. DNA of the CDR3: TGCGCCAGCAGCCATAATTCGAGGACCCTCTCCTACGAGCAGTACTTC.

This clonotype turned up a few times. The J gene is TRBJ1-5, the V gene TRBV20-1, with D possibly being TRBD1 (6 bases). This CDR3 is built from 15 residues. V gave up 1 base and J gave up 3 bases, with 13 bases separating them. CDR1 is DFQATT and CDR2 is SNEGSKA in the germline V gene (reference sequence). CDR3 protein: CSARAGAIINQPQHF. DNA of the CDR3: TGCAGTGCTAGAGCGGGGGCGATAATCAATCAGCCCCAGCATTTT.

The DNA of the CDR3 is TGTGCCAGCAACGCCGGGGGCAGGGGGGGATACGAGCAGTACGTC. It is translated as CASNAGGRGGYEQYV. J is TRBJ2-7 and V is TRBV6-1; D is possibly TRBD1 or TRBD2 (7 bases each). The germline gives CDR1 MNHNS, CDR2 SASEGT. This CDR3 has 15 residues. V was cut by 7 bases and J by 4 bases, with 20 bases left in between.

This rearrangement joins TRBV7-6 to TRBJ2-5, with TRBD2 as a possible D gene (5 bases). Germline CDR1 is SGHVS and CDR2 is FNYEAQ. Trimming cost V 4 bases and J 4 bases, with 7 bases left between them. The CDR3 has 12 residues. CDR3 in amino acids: CASSSSPETQYF. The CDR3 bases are TGTGCCAGCAGCTCTAGCCCAGAGACCCAGTACTTC.

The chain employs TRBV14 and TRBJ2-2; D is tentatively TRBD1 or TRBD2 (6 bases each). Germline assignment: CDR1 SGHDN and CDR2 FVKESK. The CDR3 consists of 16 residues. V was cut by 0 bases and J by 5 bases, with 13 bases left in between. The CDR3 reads CASSQDQRGPTGELFF. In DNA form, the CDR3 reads TGTGCCAGCAGCCAAGATCAACGGGGGCCTACCGGGGAGCTGTTTTTT. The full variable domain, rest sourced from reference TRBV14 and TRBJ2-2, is EAGVTQFPSHSVIEKGQTVTLRCDPISGHDNLYWYRRVMGKEIKFLLHFVKESKQDESGMPNNRFLAERTGGTYSTLKVQPAELEDSGVYFCASSQDQRGPTGELFFGEGSRLTVL.

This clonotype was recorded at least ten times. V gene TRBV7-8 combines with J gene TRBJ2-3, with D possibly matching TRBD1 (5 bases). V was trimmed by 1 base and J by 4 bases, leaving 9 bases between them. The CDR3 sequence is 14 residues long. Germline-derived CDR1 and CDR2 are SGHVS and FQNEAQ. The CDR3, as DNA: TGTGCCAGCAGCTTAGTTAGGGGTCCAGATACGCAGTATTTT. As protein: CASSLVRGPDTQYF.

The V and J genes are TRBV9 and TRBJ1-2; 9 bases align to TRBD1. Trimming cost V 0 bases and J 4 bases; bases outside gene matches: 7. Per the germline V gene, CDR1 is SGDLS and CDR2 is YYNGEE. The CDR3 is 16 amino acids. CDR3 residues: CASSVGGTGLVYGYTF. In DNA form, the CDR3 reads TGTGCCAGCAGCGTAGGTGGGACAGGGCTTGTCTATGGCTACACCTTC.